The sequence of this T cell receptor (beta chain) was determined in a study of blood T cell repertoires in COVID-19. Comment on this clone: This sample includes further DNA sequences coding for the same CDR3.

This CDR3 comprises 13 residues. The V gene's germline CDR1 is SNHLY and CDR2 FYNNEI. Trimming stripped 4 bases from V and 5 bases from J, with 8 bases between. Clones were read by immunoSEQ multiplex PCR, and TCRdb kept only the in-frame ones, dropping some. Altogether 54,000 or so clones are present, 80% to 90% being singletons, with the ten largest covering approximately 3.7%. The chain joins TRBV2 to TRBJ2-2; D is possibly TRBD1 (5 bases). Sequencing was carried out using peripheral blood. This TCR was sampled from a human donor in a cohort sampled during active COVID-19. CDR3 sequence: CASSGQGTGELFF. In DNA, the CDR3 is TGTGCCAGCAGTGGGCAGGGTACCGGGGAGCTGTTTTTT.